This T cell receptor beta chain was found in a study of blood T cell repertoires in COVID-19. Whole-study context: Sample material is recorded as cDNA or gDNA derived from T cells, B-cell-depleted T cells, or PBMCs.

Authors' methods: From reference gene primer amplification, estimates of nucleated cell counts were derived. Measured with immunoSEQ multiplex PCR; TCRdb has only the in-frame clones, and not every one. D and trimming come from the DNA, and the V and J calls and clone size come from that table. This sample carries about 120,000 clones, about 80% of them seen once, and the ten largest clones take 3.5% to 4%. This clone was detected once. J gave up 7 bases and V 5 bases, and 5 bases lay outside the gene matches. Germline CDR1 SGHRS, CDR2 YFSETQ. There are 14 residues in the CDR3. Material: peripheral blood. This clonotype originated in a woman in her fifties or sixties with acute or convalescent COVID-19. This sequence joins TRBV5-1 and TRBJ1-4; 10 bases match TRBD1. In nucleotides, the CDR3 is TGCGCCAGCAGTAGACAGGGGGCTATTGAAAAACTGTTTTTT. It yields the protein CASSRQGAIEKLFF. Filled out from reference TRBV5-1 and TRBJ1-4, the complete variable domain reads KAGVTQTPRYLIKTRGQQVTLSCSPISGHRSVSWYQQTPGQGLQFLFEYFSETQRNKGNFPGRFSGRQFSNSRSEMNVSTLELGDSALYLCASSRQGAIEKLFFGSGTQLSVL.